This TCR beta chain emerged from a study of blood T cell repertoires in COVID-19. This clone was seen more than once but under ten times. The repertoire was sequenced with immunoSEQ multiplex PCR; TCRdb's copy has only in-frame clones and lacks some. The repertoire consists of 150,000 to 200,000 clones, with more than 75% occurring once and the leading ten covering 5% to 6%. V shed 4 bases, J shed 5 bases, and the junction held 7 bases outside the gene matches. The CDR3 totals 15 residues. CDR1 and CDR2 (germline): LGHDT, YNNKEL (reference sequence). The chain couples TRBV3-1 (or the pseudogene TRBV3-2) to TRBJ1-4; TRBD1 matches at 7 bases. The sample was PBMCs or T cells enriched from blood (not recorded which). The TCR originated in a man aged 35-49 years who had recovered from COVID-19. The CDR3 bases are TGTGCCAGCAGCCGACGGGACAGCAGAAATGAAAAACTGTTTTTT. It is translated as CASSRRDSRNEKLFF.